This TCR beta chain appears in the sequencing data of a study of regulatory T cells in long-lasting Graves disease. Points from the study as a whole: Persistent disease was characterized by preferential usage of TRBV28, TRBJ1-2 and TRBJ2-5.

This clonotype was counted a few times. Antigen unknown. Germline values: CDR1 MNHGY, CDR2 SVAAGI. The CDR3 is made up of 15 amino acids. Arm-PCR of CDR3 regions and iRepertoire HTBI primers were the basis on which TCR beta libraries were built. MiXCR was run by TCRdb on the multiplex PCR reads, yielding one entry per CDR3 protein. Among some 400,000 distinct CDR3 sequences, about 15% were seen once, and the ten largest hold roughly 17%. Time point in this sample: newly diagnosed GD, antithyroid drugs for less than 3 months. Researchers made the TCR library from RNA that was extracted from PBMCs. These data were also filed under a second study, of T cells in Graves' hyperthyroidism and ophthalmopathy. That paper notes: A lack of ophthalmopathy progression within 18 months defined stable Graves' hyperthyroidism. The HTBI primer set drove a first-round RT-PCR of the TCR CDR3. In the blood, most expanded thyroid clonotypes above 0.001 appeared as well.

The chain has TRBV6-9 and TRBJ2-3, with D tentatively TRBD1 (5 bases). The J call may be in error: the DNA end matches TRBJ1-5 better. The sample was peripheral blood mononuclear cells (PBMCs), taken at new diagnosis, from a patient treated with antithyroid drugs. The receptor was isolated from a woman aged 25 to 39 with Graves disease. The DNA of the CDR3 is TGTGCCAGCAGTTACTCACAGGTGATCACAGATACGCAGCATTTT. This encodes CASSYSQVITDTQHF.